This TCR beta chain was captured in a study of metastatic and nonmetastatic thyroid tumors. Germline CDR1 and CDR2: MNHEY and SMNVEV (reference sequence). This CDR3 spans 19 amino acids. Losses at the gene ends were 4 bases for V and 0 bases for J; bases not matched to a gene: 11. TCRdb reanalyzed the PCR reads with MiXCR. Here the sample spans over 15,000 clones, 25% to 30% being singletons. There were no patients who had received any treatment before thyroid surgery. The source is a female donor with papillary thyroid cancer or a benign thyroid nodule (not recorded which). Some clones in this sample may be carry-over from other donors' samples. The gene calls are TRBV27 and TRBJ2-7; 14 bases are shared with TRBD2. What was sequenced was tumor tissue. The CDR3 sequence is CASSSGTSGSGPLSYEQYF. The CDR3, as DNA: TGTGCCAGCAGTTCCGGGACTAGCGGGAGCGGCCCCCTCTCCTACGAGCAGTACTTC.